The clone carrying this TCR beta chain was seen more than once but under ten times. Antigen unknown. This record belongs to a study of post-analysis software for immune sequencing data. Overall study context: Recorded subtypes: relapsing-remitting, secondary progressive, progressive-relapsing; some patients unannotated.

Study results and limitations: Controls showed lower frequencies than patients for roughly 5 TRBV segments, and TRBV5-6, TRBV5-1 and TRBV20-1 were among these.

Germline CDR1 SQVTM, CDR2 ANQGSEA. The germline V and J ends were trimmed by 5 bases and 7 bases, with 18 bases remaining between them. The CDR3 spans 13 residues. The authors incorporated unique molecular identifiers into the TCR beta cDNA libraries. TCRdb re-called the PCR reads with MiXCR, one entry per CDR3 protein. The sample yields approximately 630,000 distinct CDR3 sequences, 59% seen once. The receptor was derived from a girl aged 2 to 9 with multiple sclerosis. This sequence joins TRBV29-1 and TRBJ2-7; no clear D. The source material was blood. In DNA, the CDR3 is TGCAGCGTTACGATCGGTTGGCCGCGGGAGCAGTACTTC. It is translated as CSVTIGWPREQYF.